Below, 10 T cell receptor beta chains from the same sample are listed, as sequenced in a study of shared clonotypes between healthy human individuals. TCRdb's table, derived via immunoSEQ multiplex PCR, lists solely in-frame clones and lacks some. The table lists about 1 million clones, roughly 70% of them singletons. The sequencing input was memory CD4+ T cells sorted from blood. Subset indicated: CD45RA-negative fraction. The receptors shown here come from a young man in good health.

The chain combines TRBV21-1 with TRBJ2-7. TRBV21-1 has pseudogene status. The CDR3 is 15 residues long. DNA for the CDR3: TGTGCCAGCAGCAAACATAGGCGCCTCCACTACGAGCAGTACTTC. Protein: CASSKHRRLHYEQYF.

CDR3 amino acids: CAWSSRAYEQYF. Written as DNA, the CDR3 is TGTGCCTGGAGTTCTCGGGCCTACGAGCAGTACTTC. The V gene is TRBV30, the J gene TRBJ2-7; no firm D call. The CDR3 runs to 12 residues. The germline CDR1 and CDR2 sequences are GTSNPN and SVGIG (reference sequence). Trimming removed 2 bases from V and 2 bases from J, with 7 bases in between. The whole variable domain, filled in from reference TRBV30 and TRBJ2-7, reads SQTIHQWPATLVQPVGSPLSLECTVEGTSNPNLYWYRQAAGRGLQLLFYSVGIGQISSEVPQNLSASRPQDRQFILSSKKLLLSDSGFYLCAWSSRAYEQYFGPGTRLTVT.

The gene calls are TRBV2 and TRBJ1-2; no definite D call. The length of the CDR3 is 11 residues. CDR1 SNHLY and CDR2 FYNNEI come from the germline V gene. The V end lost 7 bases, the J end lost 7 bases, and 10 bases lay between the germline ends. This CDR3 is CASIRETGYTF. Written as DNA, the CDR3 is TGTGCCAGCATAAGAGAGACTGGCTACACCTTC.

The chain employs TRBV5-1 and TRBJ2-1; 9 bases match TRBD2. Trimming removed 1 base from V and 8 bases from J; junction bases left unmatched: 13. Germline lookup yields CDR1 SGHRS and CDR2 YFSETQ. The length of the CDR3 is 17 residues. The CDR3 protein is CASSLYPASGMFYEQFF. CDR3 DNA: TGCGCCAGCAGCTTGTATCCCGCTAGCGGGATGTTCTATGAGCAGTTCTTC.

The sample holds one count of this clone. This sequence joins TRBV6-5 and TRBJ1-2; D unresolved. This CDR3 spans 14 amino acids. Trimming took 5 bases from V and 8 from J, leaving 18 bases between them. Germline V gene data show CDR1 as MNHEY and CDR2 as SVGAGI. CDR3 sequence reads: CASSDPARSGGYTF. For the CDR3, the DNA is TGTGCCAGCAGTGACCCAGCTAGGTCGGGGGGCTACACCTTC.

V gene TRBV21-1 combines with J gene TRBJ2-1. TRBV21-1 is a known pseudogene. This CDR3 has 17 amino acids. DNA of the CDR3: TGTGCCAGCAGCAAAGGAGATGAGGCAAGGGCCCTCAATGAGCAGTTCTTC. As protein: CASSKGDEARALNEQFF.

V and J are TRBV7-9 and TRBJ1-1, with D uncertain. Germline CDR1 is SEHNR and CDR2 is FQNEAQ (reference sequence). The V end lost 5 bases, the J end lost 8 bases, and 9 bases lay between the germline ends. This CDR3 contains 11 residues. The CDR3 loop reads CASSRAAEAFF. CDR3 sequence (DNA): TGTGCCAGCAGCCGGGCAGCAGAAGCTTTCTTT. Complete variable domain (other parts from reference TRBV7-9 and TRBJ1-1): DTGVSQNPRHKITKRGQNVTFRCDPISEHNRLYWYRQTLGQGPEFLTYFQNEAQLEKSRLLSDRFSAERPKGSFSTLEIQRTEQGDSAMYLCASSRAAEAFFGQGTRLTVV.

The V gene is TRBV5-1, the J gene TRBJ2-7, with 8 bases that match TRBD1. V dropped 5 bases and J dropped 6; count of bases not matched to a gene: 7. Germline CDR1 and CDR2: SGHRS and YFSETQ. There are 13 residues in the CDR3. The CDR3 loop is CASREQGASEQYF. The CDR3, as DNA: TGCGCCAGCAGGGAGCAGGGGGCGAGCGAGCAGTACTTC.

As for this clone: The sample holds other DNA sequences that translate to the same CDR3. The J gene is TRBJ1-1, the V gene TRBV5-1, with D possibly matching TRBD1 (6 bases). The V and J ends lost 0 bases and 0 bases respectively, with 6 bases between them. The CDR3 is 14 residues long. Germline V CDR1 and CDR2: SGHRS, YFSETQ. CDR3 sequence reads: CASSLGTVNTEAFF. The CDR3 DNA sequence: TGCGCCAGCAGCTTGGGGACAGTGAACACTGAAGCTTTCTTT.

This clone was observed a handful of times. The chain employs TRBV7-2 and TRBJ2-2; TRBD1 might be the D (6 bases). V gave up 0 bases and J gave up 1 base, with 9 bases separating them. Germline-derived CDR1 and CDR2 are SGHTA and FQGNSA. CDR3 length equals 16 residues. CDR3 sequence (DNA): TGTGCCAGCAGCTTAGCGGGGGCCTTGAACACCGGGGAGCTGTTTTTT. The encoded protein is CASSLAGALNTGELFF.